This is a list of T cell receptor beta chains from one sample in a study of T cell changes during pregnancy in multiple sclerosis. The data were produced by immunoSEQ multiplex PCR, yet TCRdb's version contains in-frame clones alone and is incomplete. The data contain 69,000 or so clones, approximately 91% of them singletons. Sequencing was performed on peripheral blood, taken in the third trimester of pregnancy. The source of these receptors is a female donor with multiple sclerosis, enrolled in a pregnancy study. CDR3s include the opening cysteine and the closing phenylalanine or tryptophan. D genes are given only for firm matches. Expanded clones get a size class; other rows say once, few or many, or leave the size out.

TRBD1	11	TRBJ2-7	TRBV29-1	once	CSVGQGAEQYF	TGCAGCGTTGGACAGGGGGCTGAGCAGTACTTC
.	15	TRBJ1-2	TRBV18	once	CASSPSKDRYYGYTF	TGTGCCAGCTCACCGTCAAAAGACAGGTACTATGGCTACACCTTC
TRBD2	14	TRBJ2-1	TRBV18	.	CASSGTSSYNEQFF	TGTGCCAGCTCCGGGACTAGTTCCTACAATGAGCAGTTCTTC
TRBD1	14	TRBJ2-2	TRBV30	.	CAWSGTGHTGELFF	TGTGCCTGGAGTGGGACAGGACACACCGGGGAGCTGTTTTTT
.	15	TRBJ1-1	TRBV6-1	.	CASSELRQGSTEAFF	TGTGCCAGCAGTGAATTGAGGCAGGGTTCCACTGAAGCTTTCTTT
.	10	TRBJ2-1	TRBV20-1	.	CSAKSNEQFF	TGCAGTGCTAAATCTAATGAGCAGTTCTTC
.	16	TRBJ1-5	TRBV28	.	CASSPAARAGNQPQHF	TGTGCCAGCAGCCCCGCCGCCAGGGCCGGCAATCAGCCCCAGCATTTT
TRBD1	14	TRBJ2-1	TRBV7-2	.	CASSQGQALNEQFF	TGTGCCAGCAGCCAGGGACAGGCCTTAAATGAGCAGTTCTTC
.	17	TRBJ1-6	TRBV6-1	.	CASSEVLRKGRNSPLHF	TGTGCCAGCAGTGAAGTGTTAAGAAAGGGGCGAAATTCACCCCTCCACTTT
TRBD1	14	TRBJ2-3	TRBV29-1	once	CSVERGQATDTQYF	TGCAGCGTTGAACGTGGACAGGCAACAGATACGCAGTATTTT
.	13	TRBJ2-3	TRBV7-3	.	CASSPTDTDTQYF	TGTGCCAGCAGCCCTACAGACACAGATACGCAGTATTTT
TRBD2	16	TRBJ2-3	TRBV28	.	CASSLTLAGVKDTQYF	TGTGCCAGCAGTCTTACGCTAGCGGGGGTGAAAGATACGCAGTATTTT
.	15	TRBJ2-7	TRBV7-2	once	CASSLTSLSSYEQYF	TGTGCCAGCAGCTTAACTAGTCTCAGCTCCTACGAGCAGTACTTC
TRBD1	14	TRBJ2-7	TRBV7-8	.	CASSGLGQTYEQYF	TGTGCCAGCAGCGGTCTGGGACAGACCTACGAGCAGTACTTC
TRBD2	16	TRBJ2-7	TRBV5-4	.	CASSSVGGGNSYEQYF	TGTGCCAGCAGCTCCGTGGGCGGGGGGAACTCCTACGAGCAGTACTTC
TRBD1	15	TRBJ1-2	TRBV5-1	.	CASSLGGQANYGYTF	TGCGCCAGCAGCTTGGGGGGACAGGCCAACTATGGCTACACCTTC